Shown below are 5 T cell receptor beta chains from a single sample sequenced in a study of T cell responses to AZD1222 COVID-19 vaccine. The repertoire was sequenced with immunoSEQ multiplex PCR; TCRdb's copy has only in-frame clones and lacks some. The data contain 150,000 to 200,000 clones, just over 90% of them singletons. Here the sequenced sample was peripheral blood, taken on day 0 of AZD1222 vaccination. The receptors derive from an adult in good health.

The chain joins TRBV29-1 to TRBJ1-1; D uncertain. V lost 7 bases, J lost 0 bases, and 9 bases lay in between. This CDR3 comprises 12 residues. Germline CDR1 SQVTM, CDR2 ANQGSEA. The CDR3 DNA reads TGCAGCGCCTTTTATATGAACACTGAAGCTTTCTTT. Protein sequence: CSAFYMNTEAFF.

The chain couples TRBV18 to TRBJ1-1; D is unclear. The CDR3 sequence is 13 residues long. Germline V gives CDR1 KGHSH, CDR2 LQKENI. With 2 bases removed from V and 3 bases from J, the gap between germline ends came to 7 bases. This CDR3 is CASSPSLDTEAFF. In nucleotides, the CDR3 is TGTGCCAGCTCACCATCGTTGGACACTGAAGCTTTCTTT. Combining the CDR3 with reference TRBV18 and TRBJ1-1 gives the whole variable domain NAGVMQNPRHLVRRRGQEARLRCSPMKGHSHVYWYRQLPEEGLKFMVYLQKENIIDESGMPKERFSAEFPKEGPSILRIQQVVRGDSAAYFCASSPSLDTEAFFGQGTRLTVV.

The chain carries TRBV6-5 and TRBJ1-2; a possible D gene is TRBD1 (5 bases). V was shortened by 4 bases and J by 6 bases, with 15 bases between the two germline ends. The V gene's germline CDR1 is MNHEY and CDR2 SVGAGI. The CDR3 is 14 residues long. CDR3 sequence: CASSLAGRVDGYTF. DNA for the CDR3: TGTGCCAGCAGTTTGGCAGGGAGGGTTGATGGCTACACCTTC.

The rearrangement joins TRBV5-1 to TRBJ1-6; 7 bases align to TRBD1. From germline, CDR1 is SGHRS and CDR2 YFSETQ. After removal of 3 bases from V and 8 bases from J, the junction contained 8 bases not matched to a gene. The CDR3 loop spans 15 amino acids. The CDR3 is CASSSGTAYDSPLHF. The CDR3 nucleotides are TGCGCCAGCAGCTCAGGGACAGCGTATGATTCACCCCTCCACTTT.

V usage is TRBV5-1 and J usage is TRBJ2-7, with 8 bases lining up with TRBD1. V was pared by 4 bases and J by 6 bases, with 3 bases of the junction left unmatched. This CDR3 has 12 amino acids. CDR1 and CDR2 from the germline V gene are SGHRS and YFSETQ. The CDR3 DNA sequence: TGCGCCAGCAGCCGAGACAGGGGCGAGCAGTACTTC. It encodes CASSRDRGEQYF. Drawing the rest from reference TRBV5-1 and TRBJ2-7, the complete variable domain is KAGVTQTPRYLIKTRGQQVTLSCSPISGHRSVSWYQQTPGQGLQFLFEYFSETQRNKGNFPGRFSGRQFSNSRSEMNVSTLELGDSALYLCASSRDRGEQYFGPGTRLTVT.